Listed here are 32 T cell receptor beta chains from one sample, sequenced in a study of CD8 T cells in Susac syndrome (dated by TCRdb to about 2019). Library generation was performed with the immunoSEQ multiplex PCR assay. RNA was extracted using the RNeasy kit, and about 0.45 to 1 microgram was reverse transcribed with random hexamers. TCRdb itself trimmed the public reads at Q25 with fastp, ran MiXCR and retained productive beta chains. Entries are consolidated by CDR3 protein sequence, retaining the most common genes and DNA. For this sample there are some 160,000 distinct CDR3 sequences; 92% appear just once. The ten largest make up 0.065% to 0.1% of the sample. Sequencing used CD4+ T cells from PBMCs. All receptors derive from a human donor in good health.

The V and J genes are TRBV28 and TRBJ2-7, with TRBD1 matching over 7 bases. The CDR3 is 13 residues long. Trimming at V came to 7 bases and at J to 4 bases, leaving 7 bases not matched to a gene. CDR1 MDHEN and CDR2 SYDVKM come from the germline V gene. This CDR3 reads CASNNNRGYEQYF. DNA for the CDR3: TGTGCCAGCAACAACAACAGGGGTTACGAGCAGTACTTC.

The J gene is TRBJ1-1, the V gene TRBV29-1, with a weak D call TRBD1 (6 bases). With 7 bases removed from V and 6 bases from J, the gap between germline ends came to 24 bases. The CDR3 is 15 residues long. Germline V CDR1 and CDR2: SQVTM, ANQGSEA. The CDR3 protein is CSARTEIKGVAEAFF. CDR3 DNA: TGCAGCGCACGGACAGAGATAAAGGGGGTCGCTGAAGCTTTCTTT. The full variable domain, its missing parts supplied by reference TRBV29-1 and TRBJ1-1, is SAVISQKPSRDICQRGTSLTIQCQVDSQVTMMFWYRQQPGQSLTLIATANQGSEATYESGFVIDKFPISRPNLTFSTLTVSNMSPEDSSIYLCSARTEIKGVAEAFFGQGTRLTVV.

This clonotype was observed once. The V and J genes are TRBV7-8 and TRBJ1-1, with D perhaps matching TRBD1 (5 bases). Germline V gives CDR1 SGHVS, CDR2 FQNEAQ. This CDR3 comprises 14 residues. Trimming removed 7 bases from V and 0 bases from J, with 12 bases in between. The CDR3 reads CASIPGRVNTEAFF. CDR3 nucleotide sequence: TGTGCCAGCATCCCGGGACGGGTGAACACTGAAGCTTTCTTT.

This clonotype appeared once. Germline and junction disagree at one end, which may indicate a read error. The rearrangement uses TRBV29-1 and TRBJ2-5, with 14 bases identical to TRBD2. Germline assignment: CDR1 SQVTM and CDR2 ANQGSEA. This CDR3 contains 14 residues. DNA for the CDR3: TGCAGCGCCGGACTAGCGGGAGGCCAAGAGACCCGGTACTTC. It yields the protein CSAGLAGGQETRYF. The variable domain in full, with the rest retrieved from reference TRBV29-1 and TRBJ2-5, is SAVISQKPSRDICQRGTSLTIQCQVDSQVTMMFWYRQQPGQSLTLIATANQGSEATYESGFVIDKFPISRPNLTFSTLTVSNMSPEDSSIYLCSAGLAGGQETRYFGPGTRLLVL.

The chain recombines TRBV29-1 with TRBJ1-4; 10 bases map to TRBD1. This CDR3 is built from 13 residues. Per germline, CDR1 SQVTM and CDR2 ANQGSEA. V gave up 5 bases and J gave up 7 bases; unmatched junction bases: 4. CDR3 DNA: TGCAGCGTTCGACAGGGGGCCGGTGAAAAACTGTTTTTT. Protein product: CSVRQGAGEKLFF.

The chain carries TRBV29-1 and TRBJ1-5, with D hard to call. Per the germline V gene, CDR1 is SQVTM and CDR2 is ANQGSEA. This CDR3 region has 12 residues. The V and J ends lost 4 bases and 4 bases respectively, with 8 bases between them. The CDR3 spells CSVGGDNQPQHF. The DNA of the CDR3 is TGCAGCGTTGGAGGAGATAATCAGCCCCAGCATTTT.

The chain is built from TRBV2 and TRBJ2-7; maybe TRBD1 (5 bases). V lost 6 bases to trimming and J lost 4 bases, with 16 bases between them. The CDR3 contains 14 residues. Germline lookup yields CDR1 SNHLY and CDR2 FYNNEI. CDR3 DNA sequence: TGTGCCAGCAGCGCGATACAGGAAGCTTACGAGCAGTACTTC. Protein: CASSAIQEAYEQYF.

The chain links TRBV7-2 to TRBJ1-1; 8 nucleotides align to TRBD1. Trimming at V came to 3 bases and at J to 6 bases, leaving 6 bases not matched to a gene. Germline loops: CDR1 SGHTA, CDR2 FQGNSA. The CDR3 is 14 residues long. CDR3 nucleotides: TGTGCCAGCAGCTTCCAGGGGGCGCGGGCTGAAGCTTTCTTT. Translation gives CASSFQGARAEAFF. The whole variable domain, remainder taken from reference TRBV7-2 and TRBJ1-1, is GAGVSQSPSNKVTEKGKDVELRCDPISGHTALYWYRQSLGQGLEFLIYFQGNSAPDKSGLPSDRFSAERTGGSVSTLTIQRTQQEDSAVYLCASSFQGARAEAFFGQGTRLTVV.

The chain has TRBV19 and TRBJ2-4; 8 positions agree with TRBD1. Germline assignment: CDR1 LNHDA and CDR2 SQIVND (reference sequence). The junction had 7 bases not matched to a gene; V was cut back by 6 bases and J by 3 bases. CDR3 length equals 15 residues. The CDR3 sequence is CASSGTGIDKNIQYF. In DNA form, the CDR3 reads TGTGCCAGTAGCGGGACAGGTATTGACAAAAACATTCAGTACTTC.

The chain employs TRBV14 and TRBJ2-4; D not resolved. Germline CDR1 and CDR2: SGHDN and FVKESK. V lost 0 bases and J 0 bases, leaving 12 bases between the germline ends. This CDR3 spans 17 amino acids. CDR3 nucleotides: TGTGCCAGCAGCCAAGATAAGGGCAGCTTAGCCAAAAACATTCAGTACTTC. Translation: CASSQDKGSLAKNIQYF.

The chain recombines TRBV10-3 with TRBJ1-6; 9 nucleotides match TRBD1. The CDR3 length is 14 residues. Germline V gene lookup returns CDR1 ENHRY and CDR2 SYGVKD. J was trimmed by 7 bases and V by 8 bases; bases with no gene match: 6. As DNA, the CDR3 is TGTGCCATCGGACAGGGGAAATGGAATTCACCCCTCCACTTT. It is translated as CAIGQGKWNSPLHF.

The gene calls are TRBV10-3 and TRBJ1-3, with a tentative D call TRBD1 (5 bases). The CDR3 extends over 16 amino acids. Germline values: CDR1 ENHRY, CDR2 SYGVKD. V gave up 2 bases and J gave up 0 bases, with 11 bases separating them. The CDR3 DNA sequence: TGTGCCATCAGTGAGCCTCAGGGTATCTCTGGAAACACCATATATTTT. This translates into CAISEPQGISGNTIYF.

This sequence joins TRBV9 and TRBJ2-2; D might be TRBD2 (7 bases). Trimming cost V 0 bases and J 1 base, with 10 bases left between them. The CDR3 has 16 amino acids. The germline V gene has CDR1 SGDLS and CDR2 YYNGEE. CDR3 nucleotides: TGTGCCAGCAGCGTAGAGGGGGGGATGAACACCGGGGAGCTGTTTTTT. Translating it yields CASSVEGGMNTGELFF.

CDR3 in amino acids: CAIRGQDTDIQYF. For the CDR3, the DNA is TGTGCCATCAGAGGACAGGACACGGACATTCAGTACTTC. The chain carries TRBV10-3 and TRBJ2-4; TRBD1 matches 7 bases. CDR3 size: 13 residues. Germline loops: CDR1 ENHRY, CDR2 SYGVKD. V was clipped by 6 bases and J by 8 bases; unmatched bases: 7.

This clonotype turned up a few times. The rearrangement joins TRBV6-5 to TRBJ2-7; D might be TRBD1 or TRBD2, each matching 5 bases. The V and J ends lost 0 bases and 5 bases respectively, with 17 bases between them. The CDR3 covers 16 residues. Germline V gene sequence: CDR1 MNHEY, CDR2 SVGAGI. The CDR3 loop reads CASSYSIGTVAHEQYF. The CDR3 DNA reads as TGTGCCAGCAGTTACTCGATCGGGACGGTGGCCCACGAGCAGTACTTC.

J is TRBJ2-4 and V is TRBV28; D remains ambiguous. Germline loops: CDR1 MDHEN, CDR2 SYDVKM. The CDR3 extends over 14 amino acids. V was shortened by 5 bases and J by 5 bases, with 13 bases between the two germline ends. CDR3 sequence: CASSRAGGENIQYF. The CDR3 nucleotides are TGTGCCAGCAGTCGCGCTGGTGGGGAAAACATTCAGTACTTC.

In DNA, the CDR3 is TGTGCCAGCAGCTTCCTTTCTCAGGGGAGGCTCTATGGCTACACCTTC. As protein: CASSFLSQGRLYGYTF. V gene TRBV11-2 combines with J gene TRBJ1-2; D may be TRBD1 (6 bases). The CDR3 runs to 16 residues. With 3 bases removed from V and 4 bases from J, the gap between germline ends came to 18 bases. Germline V lookup: CDR1 SGHAT, CDR2 FQNNGV.

The DNA for the CDR3 is TGTGCCAGCAGCCGTTGGGGGACCAACTCTGGAAACACCATATATTTT. As protein: CASSRWGTNSGNTIYF. The chain is built from TRBV27 and TRBJ1-3; D possibly corresponds to TRBD1 (5 bases). The CDR3 length is 16 residues. V lost 6 bases to trimming and J lost 0 bases, with 15 bases between them. CDR1 MNHEY and CDR2 SMNVEV come from the germline V gene (reference sequence).

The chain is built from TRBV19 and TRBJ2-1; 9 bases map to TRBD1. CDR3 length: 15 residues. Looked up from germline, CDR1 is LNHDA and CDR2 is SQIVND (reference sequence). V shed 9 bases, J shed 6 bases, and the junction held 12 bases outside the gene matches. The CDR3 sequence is CARPNRGRKGNEQFF. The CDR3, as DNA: TGTGCCAGACCAAACAGGGGGCGCAAAGGCAATGAGCAGTTCTTC.

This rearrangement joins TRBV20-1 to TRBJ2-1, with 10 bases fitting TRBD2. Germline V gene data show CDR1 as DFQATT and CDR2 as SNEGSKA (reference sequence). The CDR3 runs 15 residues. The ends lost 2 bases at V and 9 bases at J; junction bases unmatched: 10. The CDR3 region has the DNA TGCAGTGCTAGACGCTCGAGCGGGGGGGTCGGTGAGCAGTTCTTC. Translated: CSARRSSGGVGEQFF.

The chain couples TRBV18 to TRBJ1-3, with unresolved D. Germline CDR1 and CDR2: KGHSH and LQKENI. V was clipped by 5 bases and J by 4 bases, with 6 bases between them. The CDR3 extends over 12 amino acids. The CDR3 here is CASSSQGNTIYF. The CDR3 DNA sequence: TGTGCCAGCTCATCACAGGGAAACACCATATATTTT.

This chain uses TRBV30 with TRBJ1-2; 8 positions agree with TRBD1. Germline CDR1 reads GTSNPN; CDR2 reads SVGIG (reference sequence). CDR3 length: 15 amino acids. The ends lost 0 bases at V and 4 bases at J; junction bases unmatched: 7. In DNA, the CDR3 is TGTGCCTGGAGTGTGGGGACAGGTATCGGCTATGGCTACACCTTC. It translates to CAWSVGTGIGYGYTF.

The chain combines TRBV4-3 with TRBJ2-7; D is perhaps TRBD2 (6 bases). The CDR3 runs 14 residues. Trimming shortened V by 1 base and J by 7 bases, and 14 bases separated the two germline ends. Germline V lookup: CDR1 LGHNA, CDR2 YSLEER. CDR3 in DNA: TGCGCCAGCAGCCAAGGACTAGTGACGACGGAGCAGTACTTC. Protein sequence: CASSQGLVTTEQYF.

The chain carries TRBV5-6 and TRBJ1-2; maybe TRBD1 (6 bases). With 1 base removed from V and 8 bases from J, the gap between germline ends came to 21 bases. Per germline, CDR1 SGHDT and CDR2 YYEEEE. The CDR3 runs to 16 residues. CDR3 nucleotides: TGTGCCAGCAGCTTGAGGGAAACAGGGCTGCTTGGAGGCTACACCTTC. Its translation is CASSLRETGLLGGYTF.

The CDR3: CSVFPGTRRAFF. CDR3 DNA sequence: TGCAGCGTCTTCCCAGGGACGAGAAGAGCTTTCTTT. The chain links TRBV29-1 to TRBJ1-1; D is possibly TRBD1 (5 bases). The V and J ends lost 6 bases and 10 bases respectively, with 18 bases between them. From germline, CDR1 is SQVTM and CDR2 ANQGSEA. This CDR3 spans 12 amino acids.

The CDR3 is CASSRDNIYEQYF. The CDR3, as DNA: TGTGCCAGCAGCCGGGACAACATCTACGAGCAGTACTTC. The rearrangement joins TRBV2 to TRBJ2-7; D might be TRBD1 (6 bases). The V end was cut by 6 bases, the J end by 3 bases, with 12 bases between. The CDR3 length is 13 residues. Germline lookup yields CDR1 SNHLY and CDR2 FYNNEI.

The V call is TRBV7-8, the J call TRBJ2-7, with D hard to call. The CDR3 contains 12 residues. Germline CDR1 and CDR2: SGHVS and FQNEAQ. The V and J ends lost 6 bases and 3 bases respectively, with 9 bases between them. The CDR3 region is CASRNNNYEQYF. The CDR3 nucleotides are TGTGCCAGCAGAAATAACAACTACGAGCAGTACTTC.

In nucleotides, the CDR3 is TGTGCCAGCCAACGGACAGGGTGGGGAGAGACCCAGTACTTC. It translates to CASQRTGWGETQYF. The chain joins TRBV27 to TRBJ2-5, with 8 nucleotides matching TRBD1. This CDR3 is 14 amino acids long. Germline V gene data show CDR1 as MNHEY and CDR2 as SMNVEV (reference sequence). The J segment lost 4 bases and the V segment lost 8 bases, leaving 9 bases of the junction unmatched.

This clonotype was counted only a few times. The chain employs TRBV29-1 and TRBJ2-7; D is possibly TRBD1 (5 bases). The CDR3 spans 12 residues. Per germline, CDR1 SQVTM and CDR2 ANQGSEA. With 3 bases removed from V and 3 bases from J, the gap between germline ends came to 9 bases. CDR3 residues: CSVDQGDYEQYF. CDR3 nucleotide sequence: TGCAGCGTTGACCAAGGGGACTACGAGCAGTACTTC.

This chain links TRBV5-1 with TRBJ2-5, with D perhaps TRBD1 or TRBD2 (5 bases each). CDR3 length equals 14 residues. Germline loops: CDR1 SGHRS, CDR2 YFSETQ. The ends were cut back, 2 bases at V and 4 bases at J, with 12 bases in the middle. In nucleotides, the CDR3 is TGCGCCAGCAGCTTCGGGACGTCACGAGAGACCCAGTACTTC. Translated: CASSFGTSRETQYF. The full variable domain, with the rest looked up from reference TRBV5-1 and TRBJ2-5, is KAGVTQTPRYLIKTRGQQVTLSCSPISGHRSVSWYQQTPGQGLQFLFEYFSETQRNKGNFPGRFSGRQFSNSRSEMNVSTLELGDSALYLCASSFGTSRETQYFGPGTRLLVL.

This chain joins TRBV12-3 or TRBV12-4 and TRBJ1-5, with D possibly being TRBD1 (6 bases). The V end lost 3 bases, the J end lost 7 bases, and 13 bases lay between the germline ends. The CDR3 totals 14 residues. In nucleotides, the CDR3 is TGTGCCAGCAGTTTTTCAGGGGACGGGCAGCCCCAGCATTTT. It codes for CASSFSGDGQPQHF.

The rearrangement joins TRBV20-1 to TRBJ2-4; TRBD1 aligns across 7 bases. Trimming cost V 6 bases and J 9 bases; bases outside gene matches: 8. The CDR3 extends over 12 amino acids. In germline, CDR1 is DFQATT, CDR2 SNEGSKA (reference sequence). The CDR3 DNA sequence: TGCAGTGCCGCGAGACAGGGAATCATTCAGTACTTC. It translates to CSAARQGIIQYF.